These 9 T cell receptor beta chains came from one sample sequenced in a study of shared clonotypes between healthy human individuals (dated by TCRdb to the early 2020s). The receptor library was made with the immunoSEQ multiplex PCR assay. Here the immuneACCESS table is served through TCRdb, limited to in-frame sequences with V and J called. Missing clones are a known gap in these copies; in checked studies unresolved V genes cover under half, and the rest lacks a known reason. This sample holds fewer than 3 million clones; 85% to 95% were observed only once. Around 0.4% of the sample rests with the top ten. Sequenced sample: naive CD4+ T cells from PBMCs. The sample's cell subset or site label, decoded: CD45RA+ positively selected. These TCRs come from a young man in good health. Some clones in this sample may be carry-over from other donors' samples.

For this clone: The sample carries other DNA sequences with the same CDR3. V and J are TRBV28 and TRBJ1-2; 9 positions match TRBD1. The V and J ends lost 5 bases and 4 bases, in that order; junction bases with no gene match: 2. CDR3 length equals 13 residues. Germline lookup yields CDR1 MDHEN and CDR2 SYDVKM. The CDR3 region is CASSPGQGYGYTF. CDR3 nucleotide sequence: TGTGCCAGCAGTCCGGGACAGGGCTATGGCTACACCTTC.

The chain couples TRBV19 to TRBJ2-5; tentatively, D is TRBD1 (6 bases). V lost 4 bases and J lost 1, with 10 bases in between. This CDR3 has 14 residues. Germline CDR1 reads LNHDA; CDR2 reads SQIVND (reference sequence). The chain's CDR3 is CASSTGQSQETQYF. The DNA for the CDR3 is TGTGCCAGTAGTACCGGACAGAGCCAAGAGACCCAGTACTTC.

This chain joins TRBV29-1 and TRBJ2-7; D is possibly TRBD1 (5 bases). The CDR3 consists of 13 residues. From germline, CDR1 is SQVTM and CDR2 ANQGSEA. V lost 0 bases and J 11 bases, leaving 17 bases between the germline ends. CDR3 sequence (DNA): TGCAGCGTTGAAGAATTCCGCCCGCCAGGGAAGTACTTC. This codes for CSVEEFRPPGKYF.

The chain links TRBV9 to TRBJ2-7; 9 bases align to TRBD2. CDR1 SGDLS and CDR2 YYNGEE come from the germline V gene. The CDR3 has 16 amino acids. The V segment lost 0 bases and the J segment 4 bases; nucleotides outside the gene matches: 8. The CDR3 protein is CASSVGVAGDGYEQYF. CDR3 bases: TGTGCCAGCAGCGTAGGAGTAGCGGGAGATGGATACGAGCAGTACTTC.

CDR3 sequence reads: CASSLIPPEVSSYNEQFF. CDR3 bases: TGCGCCAGCAGCTTGATTCCCCCCGAGGTCAGTTCCTACAATGAGCAGTTCTTC. The chain is built from TRBV5-1 and TRBJ2-1, with D uncertain. The germline V gene has CDR1 SGHRS and CDR2 YFSETQ. The V end was cut by 1 base, the J end by 1 base, with 18 bases between. This CDR3 has 18 residues.

V usage is TRBV25-1 and J usage is TRBJ1-1; D is uncertain. The CDR3 is 16 amino acids. V was clipped by 10 bases and J by 1 base, with 22 bases between them. From germline, CDR1 is MGHDK and CDR2 SYGVNS. For the CDR3, the DNA is TGTGCCACCTCCCTAGCGGGGATGGGCCCGAACACTGAAGCTTTCTTT. Amino acids: CATSLAGMGPNTEAFF.

The chain is built from TRBV11-3 and TRBJ2-7; unclear D gene. CDR3 size: 11 residues. The germline V gene has CDR1 SGHNT and CDR2 YENEEA. V shed 6 bases and J shed 6 bases, with 9 bases lying between them. The CDR3 DNA reads TGTGCCAGCAGTGGCCCCGCCGAGCAGTACTTC. It translates to CASSGPAEQYF.

The CDR3 coding sequence is TGTGCCAGCAGCTTGCACAGCCGACAAGAGACCCAGTACTTC. It encodes CASSLHSRQETQYF. The J gene is TRBJ2-5, the V gene TRBV5-5; D unclear. Germline values: CDR1 SGHKS, CDR2 YYEKEE (reference sequence). The V end was cut by 1 base, the J end by 2 bases, with 9 bases between. The CDR3 runs 14 residues.

This clone was observed once. The chain is built from TRBV11-2 and TRBJ2-3; TRBD1 agrees at 7 bases. The CDR3 totals 17 residues. V trimming: 0 bases; J trimming: 3 bases; junction bases outside the gene matches: 9. Germline V gene sequence: CDR1 SGHAT, CDR2 FQNNGV. This CDR3 reads CASSLEWRAGGTDTQYF. CDR3 DNA sequence: TGTGCCAGCAGCTTAGAGTGGCGGGCAGGGGGTACAGATACGCAGTATTTT.